This T cell receptor beta chain was recorded in a study of Graves' ophthalmopathy and Graves' hyperthyroidism (dated by TCRdb to 2017 to 2018). About the study as a whole: Peripheral blood was collected at initial diagnosis, before any treatment. The study used signatures of the TCR beta repertoire to tell Graves' ophthalmopathy apart from Graves' hyperthyroidism and to predict which patients would progress to ophthalmopathy. In total, 135 blood samples were TCR-sequenced: fewer than 50 ophthalmopathy, some 75 hyperthyroidism and approximately 17 hyperthyroidism-to-ophthalmopathy patients. To explore V-J signatures that separate ophthalmopathy from hyperthyroidism, a discovery set of about 96 patients was enrolled, consisting of about 43 with ophthalmopathy and around 60 with stable hyperthyroidism. For independent validation, a separate cohort was made up of roughly 19 hyperthyroidism patients plus 17 patients who later progressed from hyperthyroidism to ophthalmopathy. In more than five hyperthyroidism patients, the T-cell repertoires found in thyroid tissue were compared with those found in blood. After sampling, hyperthyroidism patients received methimazole starting at 30 mg daily, and ophthalmopathy patients received high-dose intravenous methylprednisolone. Study-level results and caveats: In validation, the model predicted ophthalmopathy progression with about 70% sensitivity and approximately 75% specificity; 12 predicted patients were CT-confirmed with GO in a median of approximately 6.2 months. Sample size was not statistically predetermined, and group allocation was not concealed from the investigators. Most of the expanded thyroid clonotypes with a frequency above 0.001 were also detected in blood, and it was suggested that the thyroid immune response may be reflected by blood repertoires. In cross-validation, the 13-signature model distinguished ophthalmopathy from stable hyperthyroidism with approximately 88% sensitivity and around 81% specificity, and in the test set the corresponding values were approximately 80% and 75%.

V loses 1 base, J loses 5 bases, and the germline ends lie 8 bases apart. Including cysteine and phenylalanine, the CDR3 has 12 amino acids. The only DNA kept is the CDR3, 36 bases in frame from the first base. Sequences DFQATT (CDR1) and SNEGSKA (CDR2) are obtained from the germline V gene (reference sequence). Hyperthyroidism was considered stable if no progression to ophthalmopathy occurred within 18 months of follow-up. The hyperthyroidism patients were 18 to 65 years old and newly diagnosed, with a disease duration of less than 2 months. Anyone with other autoimmune diseases, uncontrolled infections, pregnancy or lactation was excluded from the study. Diagnosis was based on clinical symptoms, serum thyroxine, TRAb, thyroid ultrasound and orbital computed tomography. Using Ficoll-Paque density gradient centrifugation, PBMCs were isolated from about 9.4 ml of fresh peripheral blood. Trizol reagent was used to extract the total RNA, and its quality was then checked on an Agilent 2100 Bioanalyzer.

TCR beta CDR3 regions were amplified from RNA transcripts for repertoire sequencing. HTBI primers and the Qiagen OneStep RT-PCR kit were used in a first-round RT-PCR, which was followed by a second-round multiplex PCR, size selection and purification. Sequencing of the libraries was carried out on an Illumina HiSeq2000 in paired-end mode with 100 bp reads. The study's own analysis went as follows. SOAPnuke was used for read processing, and reads with adapters, uncalled bases, a mean Phred below 15, or no exact constant-primer or identifier match were discarded. COPE v1.2.5 was used to merge the high-quality paired reads. Each unique nucleotide sequence was defined as a clonotype, and clonotypes were aligned to IMGT TRB V, D and J references with MiTCR v1.1. Only V-J combinations with frequency above 0.0001 were analysed, covering about 99% of repertoires. For each V-J combination, a TCR clonal expansion and chaos score was defined as F50 clonal expansion divided by the chaos observed in the TCRdist matrix. Features were reduced by Welch's t-statistics and random forest to more than 10 V-J combinations, which fed a naive Bayes classifier. Thyroid-blood repertoire similarity was quantified with the Morisita-Horn index. TCRdb handled the public reads itself, with Q25 trimming in fastp and clone calling in MiXCR, and kept productive beta chains. Entries are consolidated by CDR3 protein sequence, retaining the most common genes and DNA. The V and J calls and clone size are TCRdb's, not the authors'. The sample yields 300,000 to 450,000 distinct CDR3 sequences; about a sixth were counted once. The ten largest clones add up to 2.4% of the sample.

This clonotype was seen many times. Its specific antigen is unknown. Base qualities were left out, and no much larger clone turns up one base away. This sequence was found in an adult woman with stable Graves' hyperthyroidism. Sequenced input: peripheral blood. The rearrangement combines TRBV20-1 with TRBJ2-5, with a tentative D call of TRBD1 or TRBD2, each matching 5 bases. The nucleotides read TGCAGTGCTAGAGCGGGGCCGGAGACCCAGTACTTC. It encodes CSARAGPETQYF.